The clone carrying this T cell receptor (beta chain) was recorded a few times. Trimming left V 11 bases short and J 0 bases short, with 14 bases between. Looked up from germline, CDR1 is LNHDA and CDR2 is SQIVND (reference sequence). The CDR3 covers 13 residues. This sample stems from a study of shared clonotypes between healthy human individuals. All donors were Caucasian adults living in Nashville, Tennessee. It was approximately 100 million PBMCs that unsorted samples used for genomic DNA. TCRdb's copy holds only in-frame clones and misses some; the assay was immunoSEQ multiplex PCR. The sample consists of about half a million clones, 81% of them appearing once.

This rearrangement joins TRBV19 to TRBJ2-7; weak D call: TRBD1 (6 bases). The sample taken for sequencing was PBMCs. The receptor was isolated from a woman aged 40 to 50 in good health. Some clones in this sample may be carry-over from other donors' samples. The CDR3 DNA follows: TGTGCCGTCAAGTCGGACAGCTCCTACGAGCAGTACTTC. It specifies CAVKSDSSYEQYF.